This T cell receptor (beta chain) was retrieved from a study of graft-versus-host responses after intestinal transplantation. Looking at the study overall: In this cohort, recipients had multivisceral, liver-intestinal, or isolated intestinal transplants. The whole recipient group had anti-thymocyte globulin induction followed by tacrolimus and steroids for 2 to 3 years. Findings and caveats of the study: Among recipient marrow samples, GvH clones were found; some appeared first in ileum or blood.

The CDR3 loop spans 11 amino acids. With 2 bases removed from V and 4 bases from J, the gap between germline ends came to 5 bases. Germline V gene lookup returns CDR1 SQVTM and CDR2 ANQGSEA. Concerning this clone itself: The antigen is undetermined.

Libraries were prepared by immunoSEQ multiplex PCR; TCRdb keeps only in-frame clonotypes and omits some of them. The sample holds about 8,200 clones, roughly 92% seen once. V gene TRBV29-1 combines with J gene TRBJ1-2, with D uncertain. Sequences were derived from PBMCs, sampled 11 days after intestinal transplantation. This TCR was recovered from a human patient who received an intestinal transplant, so some T cells may come from the graft donor. In nucleotides, the CDR3 is TGCAGCGTTGAACTCCGCTATGGCTACACCTTC. This sequence encodes CSVELRYGYTF.